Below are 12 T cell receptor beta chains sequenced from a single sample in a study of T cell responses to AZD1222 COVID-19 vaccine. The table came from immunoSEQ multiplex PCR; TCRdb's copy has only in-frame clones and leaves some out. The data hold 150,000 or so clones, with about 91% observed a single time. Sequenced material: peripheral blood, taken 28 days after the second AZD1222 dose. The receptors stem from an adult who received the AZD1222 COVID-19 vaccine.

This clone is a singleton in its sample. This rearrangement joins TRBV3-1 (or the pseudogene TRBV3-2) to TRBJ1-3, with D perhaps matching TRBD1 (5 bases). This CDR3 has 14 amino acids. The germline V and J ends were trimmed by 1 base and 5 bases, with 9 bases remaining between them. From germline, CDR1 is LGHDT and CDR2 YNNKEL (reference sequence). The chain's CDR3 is CASSQGRGRNTIYF. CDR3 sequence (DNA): TGTGCCAGCAGCCAAGGGAGGGGAAGAAACACCATATATTTT.

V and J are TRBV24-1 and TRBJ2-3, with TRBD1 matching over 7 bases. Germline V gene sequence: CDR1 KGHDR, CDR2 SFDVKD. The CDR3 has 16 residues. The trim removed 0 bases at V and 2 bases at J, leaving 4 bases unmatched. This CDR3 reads CATSDLWQGDTDTQYF. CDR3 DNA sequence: TGTGCCACCAGTGATTTGTGGCAGGGGGACACAGATACGCAGTATTTT.

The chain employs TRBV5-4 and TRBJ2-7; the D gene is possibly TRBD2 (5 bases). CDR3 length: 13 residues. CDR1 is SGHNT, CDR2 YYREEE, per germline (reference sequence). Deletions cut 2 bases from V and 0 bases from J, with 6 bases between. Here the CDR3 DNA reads TGTGCCAGCAGCTTACTAGGCTCCTACGAGCAGTACTTC. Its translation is CASSLLGSYEQYF.

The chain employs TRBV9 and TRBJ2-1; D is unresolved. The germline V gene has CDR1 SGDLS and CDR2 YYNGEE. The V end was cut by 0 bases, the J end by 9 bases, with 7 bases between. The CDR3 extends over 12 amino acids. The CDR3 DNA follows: TGTGCCAGCAGCGTAGGAGATGGTGAGCAGTTCTTC. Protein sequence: CASSVGDGEQFF.

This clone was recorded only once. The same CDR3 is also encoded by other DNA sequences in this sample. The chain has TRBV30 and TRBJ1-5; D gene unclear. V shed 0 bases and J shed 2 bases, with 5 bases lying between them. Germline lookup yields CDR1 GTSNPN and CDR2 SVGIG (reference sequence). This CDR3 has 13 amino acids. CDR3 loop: CAWSVRGNQPQHF. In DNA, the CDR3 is TGTGCCTGGAGTGTACGGGGCAATCAGCCCCAGCATTTT.

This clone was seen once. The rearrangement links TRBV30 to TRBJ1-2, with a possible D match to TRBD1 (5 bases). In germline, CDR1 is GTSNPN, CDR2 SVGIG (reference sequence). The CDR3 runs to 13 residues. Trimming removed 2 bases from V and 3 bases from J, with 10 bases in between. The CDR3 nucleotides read TGTGCCTGGAGTCAGGGCGACGACTATGGCTACACCTTC. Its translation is CAWSQGDDYGYTF.

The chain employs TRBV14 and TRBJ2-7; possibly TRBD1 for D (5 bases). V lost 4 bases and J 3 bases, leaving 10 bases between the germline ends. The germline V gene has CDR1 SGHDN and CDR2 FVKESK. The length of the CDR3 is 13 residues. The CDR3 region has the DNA TGTGCCAGCAGCCCACCGACAGACTACGAGCAGTACTTC. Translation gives CASSPPTDYEQYF. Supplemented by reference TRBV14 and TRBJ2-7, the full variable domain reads EAGVTQFPSHSVIEKGQTVTLRCDPISGHDNLYWYRRVMGKEIKFLLHFVKESKQDESGMPNNRFLAERTGGTYSTLKVQPAELEDSGVYFCASSPPTDYEQYFGPGTRLTVT.

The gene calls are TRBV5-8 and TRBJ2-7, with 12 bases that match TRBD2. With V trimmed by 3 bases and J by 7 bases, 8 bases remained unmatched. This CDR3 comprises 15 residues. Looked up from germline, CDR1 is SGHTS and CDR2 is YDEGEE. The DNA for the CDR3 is TGTGCCAGCAGCTCCCTAGCGGGGGGGCCGTGGGAGCAGTACTTC. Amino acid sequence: CASSSLAGGPWEQYF.

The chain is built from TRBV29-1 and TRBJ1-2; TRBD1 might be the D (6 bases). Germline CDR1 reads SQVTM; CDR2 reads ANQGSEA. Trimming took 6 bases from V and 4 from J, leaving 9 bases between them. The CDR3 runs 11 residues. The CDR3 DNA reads TGCAGCGTCCTGACAGGCTATGGCTACACCTTC. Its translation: CSVLTGYGYTF. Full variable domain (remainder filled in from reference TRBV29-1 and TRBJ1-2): SAVISQKPSRDICQRGTSLTIQCQVDSQVTMMFWYRQQPGQSLTLIATANQGSEATYESGFVIDKFPISRPNLTFSTLTVSNMSPEDSSIYLCSVLTGYGYTFGSGTRLTVV.

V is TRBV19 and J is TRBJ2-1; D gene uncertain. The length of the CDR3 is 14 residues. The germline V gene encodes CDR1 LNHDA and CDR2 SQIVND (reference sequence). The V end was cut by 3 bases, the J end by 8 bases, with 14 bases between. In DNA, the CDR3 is TGTGCCAGTAGTATCGGACCCCGGGCAGATGAGCAGTTCTTC. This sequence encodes CASSIGPRADEQFF.

CDR3 region: CASRTLDRVNTEAFF. The CDR3 bases are TGTGCCAGCAGGACCCTGGACAGGGTGAACACTGAAGCTTTCTTT. This sequence joins TRBV6-5 and TRBJ1-1; 8 bases fit TRBD1. The V gene end was trimmed by 6 bases and the J gene end by 0 bases; junction bases not matched to a gene: 6. The CDR3 is made up of 15 amino acids. Germline V gene lookup returns CDR1 MNHEY and CDR2 SVGAGI.

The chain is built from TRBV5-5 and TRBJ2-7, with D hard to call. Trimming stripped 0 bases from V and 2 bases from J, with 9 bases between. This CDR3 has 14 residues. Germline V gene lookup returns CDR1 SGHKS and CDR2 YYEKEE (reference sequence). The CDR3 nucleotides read TGTGCCAGCAGCTTGGCTCAGGCCCCCTACGAGCAGTACTTC. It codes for CASSLAQAPYEQYF.